Following are 10 T cell receptor beta chains from one sample sequenced in a study of response to subunit inactivated influenza vaccine. TCRdb processed the RT-PCR reads anew with MiXCR; each CDR3 protein has one entry. Here the sample spans just under 550,000 distinct CDR3 sequences, 20% to 25% being singletons. The same sample was also used in a study of T cells expressing NK-cell markers. This second study says: In generating TCR beta cDNA, 5'RACE template switching with UMIs was used.

This material consisted of CD4+ T cells sorted from PBMCs, taken 11 to 12 days after vaccination. The receptor source for this set is a man aged 50 to 59 who received an inactivated influenza vaccine.

This clonotype has only a few counts. The chain uses TRBV27 and TRBJ2-7, with TRBD2 matching 7 bases. Looked up from germline, CDR1 is MNHEY and CDR2 is SMNVEV (reference sequence). CDR3 length equals 16 residues. With 6 bases clipped from V and 2 bases from J, the junction kept 13 bases outside the gene matches. CDR3 sequence reads: CASSRSRLATTYEQYF. Written as DNA, the CDR3 is TGTGCCAGCAGCCGCTCAAGACTAGCCACAACCTACGAGCAGTACTTC.

This chain links TRBV12-3 or TRBV12-4 with TRBJ1-3; D remains ambiguous. The CDR3 is made up of 16 amino acids. V gave up 7 bases and J gave up 0 bases, with 16 bases separating them. DNA for the CDR3: TGTGCCAGCATCCAAAGAAGCTGGCGCTCTGGAAACACCATATATTTT. Amino acids: CASIQRSWRSGNTIYF.

This clonotype was seen only a few times. The V gene is TRBV7-2, the J gene TRBJ2-1, with TRBD1 as a possible D gene (5 bases). CDR1 and CDR2 (germline): SGHTA, FQGNSA. The length of the CDR3 is 15 residues. V lost 2 bases, J lost 2 bases, and 10 bases lay in between. CDR3 loop: CASSLYGATYNEQFF. CDR3 nucleotides: TGTGCCAGCAGCTTATATGGGGCCACCTACAATGAGCAGTTCTTC.

The chain has TRBV18 and TRBJ1-1, with 7 bases fitting TRBD1. Germline CDR1 and CDR2: KGHSH and LQKENI. Trimming cost V 3 bases and J 7 bases; bases outside gene matches: 5. This CDR3 region has 13 residues. The CDR3 loop is CASSPGTVGEAFF. The CDR3 coding sequence is TGTGCCAGCTCACCTGGGACAGTTGGTGAAGCTTTCTTT.

The rearrangement links TRBV27 to TRBJ1-4; possibly TRBD1 for D (5 bases). CDR1 and CDR2 from the germline V gene are MNHEY and SMNVEV (reference sequence). The V gene lost 0 bases and the J gene lost 8 bases, with 10 bases spanning the gap. The CDR3 loop spans 14 amino acids. The CDR3 loop reads CASSLSGGYEKLFF. CDR3 coding DNA: TGTGCCAGCAGTTTATCGGGGGGATACGAAAAACTGTTTTTT.

This clonotype was counted a few times. The chain joins TRBV2 to TRBJ2-5; weak D call: TRBD2 (5 bases). The V end lost 7 bases, the J end lost 3 bases, and 15 bases lay between the germline ends. Germline V gene lookup returns CDR1 SNHLY and CDR2 FYNNEI. CDR3 size: 14 residues. CDR3 residues: CASNLDSAKETQYF. The CDR3 region has the DNA TGTGCCAGCAACCTGGACTCGGCTAAAGAGACCCAGTACTTC.

This clonotype was recorded a few times. The V call is TRBV2, the J call TRBJ2-5; the D is unclear. This CDR3 comprises 12 residues. Germline V gene sequence: CDR1 SNHLY, CDR2 FYNNEI. V was shortened by 7 bases and J by 3 bases, with 9 bases between the two germline ends. The CDR3 sequence is CASMASKETQYF. In nucleotides, the CDR3 is TGTGCCAGCATGGCCAGCAAAGAGACCCAGTACTTC.

In its sample, this clonotype was seen a few times. The rearrangement joins TRBV28 to TRBJ2-7, with D possibly TRBD1 on 5 matching bases. Trimming removed 8 bases at V and 6 bases at J, with 14 bases between. The CDR3 spans 12 residues. Germline-derived CDR1 and CDR2 are MDHEN and SYDVKM. Written as DNA, the CDR3 is TGTGCCAGCGTCGGGCAGGGCCTCGAGCAGTACTTC. This sequence encodes CASVGQGLEQYF.

The V and J genes are TRBV7-9 and TRBJ2-1; tentatively, D is TRBD2 (6 bases). The CDR3 has 13 residues. V gave up 3 bases and J gave up 9 bases, with 12 bases separating them. Germline assignment: CDR1 SEHNR and CDR2 FQNEAQ (reference sequence). CDR3 bases: TGTGCCAGCAGCTTTGCCGGGAGTGGTGAGCAGTTCTTC. Amino acids: CASSFAGSGEQFF.

The gene calls are TRBV12-3 or TRBV12-4 and TRBJ2-7; 7 positions agree with TRBD1. Germline trimming cut 1 base from V and 2 bases from J; bases unmatched to any gene: 5. The CDR3 spans 15 residues. The CDR3 nucleotides are TGTGCCAGCAGTTTAGAGGGGACAGTCCCCTACGAGCAGTACTTC. Translated, it gives CASSLEGTVPYEQYF.